A selection of T cell receptor beta chains follows, all from one sample in a study of blood T cell repertoires in COVID-19. TCRdb keeps only in-frame clones here, not all; method: immunoSEQ multiplex PCR. There are some 60,000 clones in the sample; roughly 86% occur only once, and more than 1% lies in the top ten. The material sequenced was peripheral blood. These receptors were obtained from a man aged 65 to 79 with acute or convalescent COVID-19. CDR3s include the opening cysteine and the closing phenylalanine or tryptophan. Each record gives: D gene, V gene, clone size, J gene, CDR3 DNA, CDR3 protein. A D gene is named only where the DNA matches it firmly. Where a row states a size, it is once, few, many or the class of an expanded clone; other rows omit it.

NA	TRBV7-3	NA	TRBJ1-5	TGTGCCAGCAGCTTAGAGAGCGATCAGCCCCAGCATTTT	CASSLESDQPQHF
NA	TRBV7-2	NA	TRBJ2-3	TGTGCCAGCAGCTTCAGGGAAGGAAGCGGCACAGATACGCAGTATTTT	CASSFREGSGTDTQYF
NA	TRBV6-5	NA	TRBJ1-5	TGTGCCAGCAGTTACGCAGGTTTCAATCAGCCCCAGCATTTT	CASSYAGFNQPQHF
NA	TRBV7-2	NA	TRBJ2-1	TGTGCCAGCAGCCTGAACCCTGGAGATGAGCAGTTCTTC	CASSLNPGDEQFF
TRBD2	TRBV5-1	NA	TRBJ2-7	TGCGCCAGCAGCCTTCGGCGGGAGGGGGGATCCTACGAGCAGTACTTC	CASSLRREGGSYEQYF
TRBD2	TRBV7-9	NA	TRBJ2-3	TGTGCCAGCAGCTCCCTTAGCGGGAGACGCACAGATACGCAGTATTTT	CASSSLSGRRTDTQYF
NA	TRBV6-5	NA	TRBJ1-2	TGTGCCAGCAGACTACGGGACACCTCTAACTATGGCTACACCTTC	CASRLRDTSNYGYTF
NA	TRBV25-1	NA	TRBJ1-2	TGTGCCAGCAGTGAATCTTCAGGGAGGTACTATGGCTACACCTTC	CASSESSGRYYGYTF
NA	TRBV5-1	NA	TRBJ1-2	TGCGCCAGCAGCCCGGTAGTGGCGGGGGAGGGCTACACCTTC	CASSPVVAGEGYTF
NA	TRBV4-1	few	TRBJ2-3	TGCGCCAGCAGCCACGGACAGGGAGGGTATACGCAGTATTTT	CASSHGQGGYTQYF
NA	TRBV5-8	NA	TRBJ1-2	TGTGCCAGCAGCTTCCCAGGACTTTCCGGTAACTATGGCTACACCTTC	CASSFPGLSGNYGYTF
TRBD1	TRBV2	NA	TRBJ1-6	TGTGCCAGCAGTGAGGGACAGGTCGCGGGGCTCCTCCACTTT	CASSEGQVAGLLHF
NA	TRBV20-1	NA	TRBJ1-1	TGCAGTGCTAAGCGCGCTGAAGCTTTCTTT	CSAKRAEAFF
NA	TRBV5-1	NA	TRBJ1-3	TGCGCCAGCAGCAGACTAGACAGCGGCAGAGGAAACACCATATATTTT	CASSRLDSGRGNTIYF
TRBD1	TRBV29-1	NA	TRBJ2-7	TGCAGCGTAACTACCGGGACAGGGGGTCCTCGCGAGCAGTACTTC	CSVTTGTGGPREQYF
NA	TRBV7-2	NA	TRBJ1-2	TGTGCCAGCAGCCCAGGAGACAGGACCTATGGCTACACCTTC	CASSPGDRTYGYTF
TRBD2	TRBV5-1	NA	TRBJ2-7	TGCGCCAGCAGCGTGGGAGGGCTTAGCTCCTACGAGCAGTACTTC	CASSVGGLSSYEQYF
TRBD1	TRBV7-3	NA	TRBJ2-3	TGTGCCAGCAGCGCATTACAGGGGGGCACGCAGTATTTT	CASSALQGGTQYF
TRBD1	TRBV5-4	NA	TRBJ1-1	TGTGCCAGCAGCTTACTTTCCGGGACAGGGGTCAACACTGAAGCTTTCTTT	CASSLLSGTGVNTEAFF
NA	TRBV7-8	NA	TRBJ1-5	TGTGCCAGCAGCTTAGGGGAGAATAGCAATCAGCCCCAGCATTTT	CASSLGENSNQPQHF
NA	TRBV5-1	NA	TRBJ1-5	TGCGCCAGCAGCTTGGAATGGGGGACTAATCAGCCCCAGCATTTT	CASSLEWGTNQPQHF
TRBD1	TRBV5-1	NA	TRBJ1-5	TGCGCCAGCAGCTCCTCAGGGGGCCGGGATCAGCCCCAGCATTTT	CASSSSGGRDQPQHF
NA	TRBV6-5	NA	TRBJ2-7	TGTGCCAGCAGTTTTTCAGGGAAGGGGACCTACGAGCAGTACTTC	CASSFSGKGTYEQYF
NA	TRBV28	NA	TRBJ1-2	TGTGCCAGCAGTTCCCTGGGGATGGGGGGTCCATTGCAAGGCTACACCTTC	CASSSLGMGGPLQGYTF
NA	TRBV5-4	NA	TRBJ2-2	TGTGCCAGCAGCGGGATGACAGATTTTTTGAACACCGGGGAGCTGTTTTTT	CASSGMTDFLNTGELFF
TRBD1	TRBV6-5	NA	TRBJ2-1	TGTGCCAGCAGCAACACGGACAGGGTCTACAATGAGCAGTTCTTC	CASSNTDRVYNEQFF
NA	TRBV7-2	NA	TRBJ2-5	TGTGCCAGCAGCTTAGGGGGCAGGGAAGAGACCCAGTACTTC	CASSLGGREETQYF
NA	TRBV7-9	NA	TRBJ1-2	TGTGCCAGCAGCTTACCACAGAATGTATATGGCTACACCTTC	CASSLPQNVYGYTF
NA	TRBV24-1	NA	TRBJ2-7	TGTGCCACCAGTGACTCCGGGACACGATACGAGCAGTACTTC	CATSDSGTRYEQYF
NA	TRBV7-3	NA	TRBJ1-2	TGTGCCAGCAGCTTAACAGGAGGACTGGACTATGGCTACACCTTC	CASSLTGGLDYGYTF
TRBD2	TRBV7-9	NA	TRBJ2-1	TGTGCCAGCAGCCCACGGACTAGCGGGGGCTCCTACAATGAGCAGTTCTTC	CASSPRTSGGSYNEQFF
TRBD1	TRBV10-3	NA	TRBJ2-2	TGTGCCATCAGCCCCGCGACAGGGGAAACCACCGGGGAGCTGTTTTTT	CAISPATGETTGELFF
NA	TRBV2	few	TRBJ1-1	TGTGCCAGCAGGTCTTTTGAAGCTTTCTTT	CASRSFEAFF
TRBD1	TRBV2	few	TRBJ1-2	TGTGCCAGCTTAGGAGGACAGGGGCCCTATGGCTACACCTTC	CASLGGQGPYGYTF
TRBD2	TRBV5-5	NA	TRBJ2-1	TGTGCCAGCAGACCTGGGACTAGCGGGAGTATAAGCTCCTACAATGAGCAGTTCTTC	CASRPGTSGSISSYNEQFF
NA	TRBV4-1	NA	TRBJ1-2	TGCGCCAGCAGCCCCGTGGCGGGGAACTATGGCTACACCTTC	CASSPVAGNYGYTF
NA	TRBV5-1	NA	TRBJ1-4	TGCGCCAGCAGCTTGTCAGGGGTCGGAGGTGAAAAACTGTTTTTT	CASSLSGVGGEKLFF
TRBD1	TRBV29-1	once	TRBJ1-2	TGCAGCGTTGGCCGGACAGGGGTCAATGGCTACACCTTC	CSVGRTGVNGYTF
NA	TRBV5-6	NA	TRBJ1-2	TGTGCCAGCAGCTTAGGACTACGGCAGGGCTACACCTTC	CASSLGLRQGYTF
TRBD1	TRBV6-5	NA	TRBJ1-1	TGTGCCAGCAGTTCAGGGACAGGGTCGAACACTGAAGCTTTCTTT	CASSSGTGSNTEAFF
NA	TRBV18	NA	TRBJ2-1	TGTGCCAGCTCACCAAGCCCTAGCGTATCCTACAATGAGCAGTTCTTC	CASSPSPSVSYNEQFF
NA	TRBV18	NA	TRBJ1-2	TGTGCCAGCTCACCAAACACCGTCGCTAACTATGGCTACACCTTC	CASSPNTVANYGYTF
TRBD1	TRBV3-1/TRBV3-2	NA	TRBJ2-7	TGTGCCAGCAGTTCCGGGACAGATTTATCCGAGCAGTACTTC	CASSSGTDLSEQYF
NA	TRBV6-5	NA	TRBJ1-5	TGTGCCAGCAGTTCGACAGTACGAAGGCAGCCCCAGCATTTT	CASSSTVRRQPQHF
TRBD2	TRBV10-3	NA	TRBJ2-2	TGTGCCATCAGTGGGGGACTAGCGGGACCCAACACCGGGGAGCTGTTTTTT	CAISGGLAGPNTGELFF
TRBD2	TRBV4-2	NA	TRBJ2-1	TGTGCCAGCAGCCAAGGATCGGGACTAGCGGGAAATGAGCAGTTCTTC	CASSQGSGLAGNEQFF